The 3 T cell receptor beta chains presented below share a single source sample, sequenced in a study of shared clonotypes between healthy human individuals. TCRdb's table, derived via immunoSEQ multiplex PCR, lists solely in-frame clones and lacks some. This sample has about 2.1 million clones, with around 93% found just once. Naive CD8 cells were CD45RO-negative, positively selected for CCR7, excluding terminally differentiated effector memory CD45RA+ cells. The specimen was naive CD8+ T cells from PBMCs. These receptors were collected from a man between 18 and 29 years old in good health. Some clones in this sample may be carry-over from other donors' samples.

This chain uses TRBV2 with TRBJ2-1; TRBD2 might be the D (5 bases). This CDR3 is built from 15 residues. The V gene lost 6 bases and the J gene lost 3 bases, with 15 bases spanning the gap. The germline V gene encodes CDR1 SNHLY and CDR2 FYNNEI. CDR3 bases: TGTGCCAGCAGGGGATGGACTCCTAACTACAATGAGCAGTTCTTC. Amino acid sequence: CASRGWTPNYNEQFF.

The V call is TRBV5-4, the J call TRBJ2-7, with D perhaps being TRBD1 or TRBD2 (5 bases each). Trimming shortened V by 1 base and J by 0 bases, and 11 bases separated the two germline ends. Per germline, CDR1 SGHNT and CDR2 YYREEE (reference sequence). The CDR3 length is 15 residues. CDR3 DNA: TGTGCCAGCAGCTTGTTGGGACCGAGCTCCTACGAGCAGTACTTC. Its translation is CASSLLGPSSYEQYF.

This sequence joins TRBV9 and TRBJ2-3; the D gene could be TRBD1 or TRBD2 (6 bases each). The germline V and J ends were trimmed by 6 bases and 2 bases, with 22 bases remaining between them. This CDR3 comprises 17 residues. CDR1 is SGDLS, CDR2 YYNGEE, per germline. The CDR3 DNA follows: TGTGCCAGCACCAGAGGAGGAGGGGGTAGCACCACAGATACGCAGTATTTT. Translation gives CASTRGGGGSTTDTQYF.